In this sample, the clone carrying this T cell receptor (beta chain) turned up many times. Time point reported: newly diagnosed GD, antithyroid drugs for less than 3 months. The TCR library was made from RNA that had been extracted from PBMCs in TRIzol. The data are from a study of regulatory T cells in long-lasting Graves disease. For TCR beta, libraries came from iRepertoire HTBI primers and Arm-PCR of CDR3 regions. TCRdb redid the calling of the multiplex PCR reads with MiXCR, one entry per CDR3 protein. The sample has some 450,000 distinct CDR3 sequences; about 15% are singletons. V gave up 4 bases and J gave up 3 bases; unmatched junction bases: 9. The germline V gene has CDR1 SGHRS and CDR2 YFSETQ. This CDR3 comprises 15 residues. Separately, the same data were catalogued under a study of T cells in Graves' hyperthyroidism and ophthalmopathy. According to that study: Participants, patients aged 18 to 65, had newly diagnosed hyperthyroidism with a duration under 2 months. The TCR CDR3 first-round RT-PCR relied on the HTBI primer set.

Sequencing used peripheral blood mononuclear cells (PBMCs), obtained at new diagnosis, from a patient treated with antithyroid drugs. The J gene is TRBJ1-1, the V gene TRBV5-1, with 7 bases that match TRBD1. The receptor's source is a woman aged 25 to 39 with Graves disease. For the CDR3, the DNA is TGCGCCAGCAGCCCGGGTGACAGGGTTTACACTGAAGCTTTCTTT. Translated: CASSPGDRVYTEAFF.